The 23 T cell receptor beta chains below were found in one sample sequenced in a study of T cells after posttransplantation cyclophosphamide. Clones were read by immunoSEQ multiplex PCR, and TCRdb kept only the in-frame ones, dropping some. Seen here are tens of thousands of clones, 92% observed once, and the top ten hold approximately 3.1%. Sequencing was performed on PBMCs. Every receptor here comes from a woman aged 45-65 years in good health and a related stem cell transplant donor.

V is TRBV7-8 and J is TRBJ1-1, with 8 positions matching TRBD1. This CDR3 contains 14 residues. The germline gives CDR1 SGHVS, CDR2 FQNEAQ. The junction had 7 bases not matched to a gene; V was cut back by 5 bases and J by 5 bases. DNA for the CDR3: TGTGCCAGCAGCGGGACAGGCCCGGGGACTGAAGCTTTCTTT. The encoded protein is CASSGTGPGTEAFF.

This chain joins TRBV5-1 and TRBJ2-2; TRBD2 agrees at 8 bases. CDR3 size: 16 residues. With V trimmed by 1 base and J by 3 bases, 5 bases remained unmatched. Germline V CDR1 and CDR2: SGHRS, YFSETQ. CDR3: CASSLSGTSDTGELFF. The CDR3 DNA reads as TGCGCCAGCAGCTTGTCCGGGACTAGTGACACCGGGGAGCTGTTTTTT.

The chain links TRBV4-1 to TRBJ2-1; TRBD1 matches 8 bases. With 4 bases clipped from V and 2 bases from J, the junction kept 7 bases outside the gene matches. Germline V gives CDR1 MGHRA, CDR2 YSYEKL. The CDR3 contains 16 residues. The CDR3 here is CASSRGQGSTYNEQFF. Here the CDR3 DNA reads TGCGCCAGCAGCCGCGGACAGGGCAGTACCTACAATGAGCAGTTCTTC.

The V and J genes are TRBV28 and TRBJ2-3, with D uncertain. Germline CDR1 reads MDHEN; CDR2 reads SYDVKM. The CDR3 totals 14 residues. The V end lost 7 bases, the J end lost 0 bases, and 11 bases lay between the germline ends. In DNA, the CDR3 is TGTGCCAGCACCCTACCGGGTAGCACAGATACGCAGTATTTT. Translating it yields CASTLPGSTDTQYF.

V is TRBV25-1 and J is TRBJ2-7, with 10 bases aligning to TRBD1. Germline CDR1 is MGHDK and CDR2 is SYGVNS. CDR3 length equals 18 residues. V lost 3 bases to trimming and J lost 3 bases; unmatched junction nucleotides: 14. The DNA of the CDR3 is TGTGCCAGCAGTGATACCGATACCGGGACAGGGGTTTTCTACGAGCAGTACTTC. Amino acid sequence: CASSDTDTGTGVFYEQYF.

This rearrangement joins TRBV19 to TRBJ1-6; TRBD1 agrees at 8 bases. The CDR3 totals 14 residues. The germline V gene encodes CDR1 LNHDA and CDR2 SQIVND (reference sequence). The J segment lost 7 bases and the V segment lost 6 bases, leaving 5 bases of the junction unmatched. The CDR3 protein is CASSYGQGNSPLHF. As DNA, the CDR3 is TGTGCCAGTAGCTACGGACAGGGCAATTCACCCCTCCACTTT.

CDR3 nucleotide sequence: TGTGCCAGCAGCGTAGAGGGTAGCGGGGGGGGCTACTACAATGAGCAGTTCTTC. Its translation: CASSVEGSGGGYYNEQFF. V is TRBV9 and J is TRBJ2-1, with 11 bases that match TRBD2. The CDR3 runs to 18 residues. The V gene's germline CDR1 is SGDLS and CDR2 YYNGEE. V was pared by 0 bases and J by 3 bases, with 8 bases of the junction left unmatched.

The chain uses TRBV4-1 and TRBJ1-1, with 7 bases fitting TRBD1. The CDR3 extends over 16 amino acids. Unmatched junction bases numbered 8, after V lost 1 base and J lost 3 bases. In germline, CDR1 is MGHRA, CDR2 YSYEKL. This CDR3 reads CASSQVPTGAHTEAFF. As DNA, the CDR3 is TGCGCCAGCAGCCAAGTCCCTACAGGGGCTCACACTGAAGCTTTCTTT.

CDR3: CASSRAAVGYGYTF. The CDR3 nucleotides are TGTGCCAGCAGTAGGGCAGCGGTCGGCTATGGCTACACCTTC. The chain joins TRBV5-4 to TRBJ1-2; D is ambiguous. The CDR3 spans 14 residues. V gave up 5 bases and J gave up 4 bases, with 15 bases separating them. The germline CDR1 and CDR2 sequences are SGHNT and YYREEE (reference sequence).

The V gene is TRBV19, the J gene TRBJ2-7, with 10 positions matching TRBD2. CDR3 length: 16 amino acids. The germline gives CDR1 LNHDA, CDR2 SQIVND (reference sequence). V was clipped by 6 bases and J by 4 bases; unmatched bases: 12. The CDR3 here is CASSMGGGLASYEQYF. In nucleotides, the CDR3 is TGTGCCAGTAGCATGGGGGGGGGACTAGCGAGTTACGAGCAGTACTTC.

V gene TRBV19 combines with J gene TRBJ1-2, with 10 positions matching TRBD1. Germline assignment: CDR1 LNHDA and CDR2 SQIVND (reference sequence). The CDR3 is 14 residues long. The V segment lost 5 bases and the J segment 8 bases; nucleotides outside the gene matches: 8. The CDR3 nucleotides read TGTGCCAGTAGTCAGACAGGGGGCGCAGGAGGCTACACCTTC. This encodes CASSQTGGAGGYTF.

The chain combines TRBV25-1 with TRBJ2-7; D is possibly TRBD2 (7 bases). Germline lookup yields CDR1 MGHDK and CDR2 SYGVNS. V lost 4 bases and J lost 3, with 13 bases in between. The CDR3 totals 14 residues. The CDR3 sequence is CASSGRGLDYEQYF. In nucleotides, the CDR3 is TGTGCCAGCAGTGGGCGGGGGCTGGACTACGAGCAGTACTTC.

The CDR3 is CASSVGPLRDEQYF. Written as DNA, the CDR3 is TGTGCCAGCAGCGTAGGCCCCTTAAGAGACGAGCAGTACTTC. The chain uses TRBV9 and TRBJ2-7, with D unresolved. Germline values: CDR1 SGDLS, CDR2 YYNGEE. Trimming shortened V by 0 bases and J by 5 bases, and 12 bases separated the two germline ends. This CDR3 region has 14 residues.

This rearrangement joins TRBV5-1 to TRBJ2-7; D is unclear. The CDR3 is made up of 12 amino acids. Between the trimmed V and J ends, which lost 5 bases and 0 bases, there was a span of 6 bases. From germline, CDR1 is SGHRS and CDR2 YFSETQ. The CDR3 loop reads CASSPVSYEQYF. The CDR3 DNA sequence: TGCGCCAGCAGTCCAGTCTCCTACGAGCAGTACTTC.

The genes are TRBV4-1 and TRBJ2-1; D possibly corresponds to TRBD2 (5 bases). V was cut by 2 bases and J by 8 bases, with 22 bases left in between. This CDR3 is 17 amino acids long. Germline assignment: CDR1 MGHRA and CDR2 YSYEKL. The CDR3 DNA is TGCGCCAGCAGCCAACCGGACTGGGCCCTTGATCCAGATGAGCAGTTCTTC. It encodes CASSQPDWALDPDEQFF.

This chain connects TRBV10-2 to TRBJ1-4; 8 nucleotides agree with TRBD1. CDR3 size: 14 residues. The J segment lost 3 bases and the V segment lost 6 bases, leaving 3 bases of the junction unmatched. Germline V lookup: CDR1 WSHSY, CDR2 SAAADI. The CDR3 sequence: CASSADRANEKLFF. The CDR3 DNA sequence: TGCGCCAGCAGCGCGGACAGGGCTAATGAAAAACTGTTTTTT.

This rearrangement joins TRBV29-1 to TRBJ2-4, with 7 bases fitting TRBD2. Germline CDR1 SQVTM, CDR2 ANQGSEA. Trimming at V came to 7 bases and at J to 1 base, leaving 1 base not matched to a gene. The CDR3 sequence is 12 residues long. The CDR3 DNA follows: TGCAGCGGGGAGGGCGCCAAAAACATTCAGTACTTC. Translating it yields CSGEGAKNIQYF.

The chain carries TRBV4-1 and TRBJ1-2, with D perhaps matching TRBD1 (6 bases). The CDR3 contains 13 residues. CDR1 is MGHRA and CDR2 is YSYEKL in the germline V gene. The germline V and J ends were trimmed by 4 bases and 8 bases, with 14 bases remaining between them. CDR3 loop: CASSLHRDNGYTF. DNA for the CDR3: TGCGCCAGCAGCCTCCACCGGGACAACGGCTACACCTTC.

The J gene is TRBJ2-7, the V gene TRBV29-1; tentative D call: TRBD1 (5 bases). The CDR3 extends over 12 amino acids. The V gene lost 5 bases and the J gene lost 2 bases, with 10 bases spanning the gap. Germline lookup yields CDR1 SQVTM and CDR2 ANQGSEA. DNA of the CDR3: TGCAGCGTTTCTCAGGGCACCTACGAGCAGTACTTC. This encodes CSVSQGTYEQYF.

The genes are TRBV27 and TRBJ2-1; D is uncertain. The CDR3 has 15 residues. Germline V gene sequence: CDR1 MNHEY, CDR2 SMNVEV (reference sequence). V gave up 2 bases and J gave up 0 bases, with 8 bases separating them. The CDR3 loop reads CASSLASGSYNEQFF. CDR3 nucleotide sequence: TGTGCCAGCAGTTTAGCCTCCGGCTCCTACAATGAGCAGTTCTTC.

This chain links TRBV11-2 with TRBJ2-5, with D uncertain. Trimming stripped 4 bases from V and 3 bases from J, with 15 bases between. The CDR3 spans 15 residues. Germline CDR1 is SGHAT and CDR2 is FQNNGV. CDR3 loop: CASSYSPGTEETQYF. CDR3 sequence (DNA): TGTGCCAGCAGCTATAGTCCAGGTACTGAAGAGACCCAGTACTTC.

V and J are TRBV5-1 and TRBJ2-3, with D maybe TRBD2 (6 bases). Between the trimmed V and J ends, which lost 0 bases and 1 base, there was a span of 9 bases. The CDR3 has 15 residues. Germline-derived CDR1 and CDR2 are SGHRS and YFSETQ. The CDR3: CASSLVGTGTDTQYF. In DNA form, the CDR3 reads TGCGCCAGCAGCTTGGTTGGGACTGGCACAGATACGCAGTATTTT.

The CDR3 loop is CASSLPGSVSYEQYF. CDR3 DNA sequence: TGCGCCAGCAGCCTCCCAGGGTCGGTCTCCTACGAGCAGTACTTC. The rearrangement joins TRBV5-1 to TRBJ2-7; a possible D gene is TRBD1 (5 bases). Germline V gene sequence: CDR1 SGHRS, CDR2 YFSETQ. This CDR3 has 15 amino acids. V lost 4 bases, J lost 0 bases, and 14 bases lay in between.